These 14 T cell receptor beta chains came from one sample sequenced in a study of cytomegalovirus exposure and HLA in healthy donors. PCR was performed using 60 Vbeta and 13 Jbeta primers. Sequencing used immunoSEQ multiplex PCR; TCRdb keeps in-frame clones, though not all of them. The sample comprises 110,000 to 150,000 clones, around 72% of which are singletons, and 2.1% rests with the top ten. Sequencing used PBMCs. The receptors stem from a man between 40 and 49 years old in good health and CMV-seronegative.

CDR3 sequence (DNA): TGCAGCTATTGGGGCGGGGGTCCAGATACGCAGTATTTT. Amino acids: CSYWGGGPDTQYF. The gene calls are TRBV29-1 and TRBJ2-3; 7 bases map to TRBD2. Germline CDR1 SQVTM, CDR2 ANQGSEA. The V segment lost 8 bases and the J segment 4 bases; nucleotides outside the gene matches: 9. This CDR3 is built from 13 residues.

The chain combines TRBV6-6 with TRBJ1-5; 11 bases agree with TRBD1. Germline CDR1 MNHNY, CDR2 SVGAGI (reference sequence). The CDR3 is 14 amino acids. Losses at the gene ends were 5 bases for V and 6 bases for J; bases not matched to a gene: 3. The CDR3 sequence: CASSHGTGGQPQHF. The CDR3 bases are TGTGCCAGCAGTCACGGGACAGGGGGTCAGCCCCAGCATTTT.

The chain uses TRBV5-5 and TRBJ2-1; 11 nucleotides match TRBD1. The CDR3 covers 15 residues. CDR1 SGHKS and CDR2 YYEKEE come from the germline V gene (reference sequence). The junction had 8 bases not matched to a gene; V was cut back by 4 bases and J by 8 bases. CDR3 loop: CASSLPGQGVDEQFF. The CDR3 DNA reads as TGTGCCAGCAGCCTACCGGGACAGGGGGTGGATGAGCAGTTCTTC.

The chain combines TRBV5-8 with TRBJ1-1; tentative D call: TRBD1 (6 bases). Germline V gene lookup returns CDR1 SGHTS and CDR2 YDEGEE. This CDR3 contains 14 residues. The V end lost 5 bases, the J end lost 6 bases, and 17 bases lay between the germline ends. The CDR3 nucleotides are TGTGCCAGCAGGTATCTACAGGGTGGCGCTGAAGCTTTCTTT. Protein: CASRYLQGGAEAFF.

The chain has TRBV7-8 and TRBJ1-1; D is unresolved. Trimming took 6 bases from V and 5 from J, leaving 13 bases between them. Germline-derived CDR1 and CDR2 are SGHVS and FQNEAQ. CDR3 length: 13 residues. The CDR3 coding sequence is TGTGCCAGCAGGCGACAAGTTGGTACTGAAGCTTTCTTT. It translates to CASRRQVGTEAFF.

The chain joins TRBV4-1 to TRBJ1-1; 8 nucleotides line up with TRBD1. V shed 3 bases, J shed 1 base, and the junction held 4 bases outside the gene matches. The germline V gene has CDR1 MGHRA and CDR2 YSYEKL. CDR3 length: 15 amino acids. The CDR3 spells CASSHGQGRNTEAFF. CDR3 coding DNA: TGCGCCAGCAGCCACGGACAGGGCAGGAACACTGAAGCTTTCTTT.

The CDR3 region has the DNA TGCGCCAGCAGCCAGGAACTAGCGGGAGGTTTCTACGAGCAGTACTTC. The encoded protein is CASSQELAGGFYEQYF. The chain is built from TRBV4-3 and TRBJ2-7, with 12 bases identical to TRBD2. V shed 3 bases, J shed 3 bases, and the junction held 6 bases outside the gene matches. The germline V gene has CDR1 LGHNA and CDR2 YSLEER. This CDR3 has 16 amino acids.

This rearrangement joins TRBV7-9 to TRBJ1-5, with D possibly being TRBD1 (6 bases). CDR3 size: 15 residues. Germline V CDR1 and CDR2: SEHNR, FQNEAQ (reference sequence). V lost 5 bases and J lost 0, with 11 bases in between. The CDR3 spells CASSPGQHSNQPQHF. As DNA, the CDR3 is TGTGCCAGCAGCCCCGGACAGCATAGCAATCAGCCCCAGCATTTT.

The rearrangement joins TRBV7-8 to TRBJ2-2; D may be TRBD2 (5 bases). V lost 3 bases and J 1 base, leaving 21 bases between the germline ends. CDR1 SGHVS and CDR2 FQNEAQ come from the germline V gene. This CDR3 region has 19 residues. CDR3 sequence (DNA): TGTGCCAGCAGCTTGAGGCGGCTAGCTCCTTATTTGAACACCGGGGAGCTGTTTTTT. Translating it yields CASSLRRLAPYLNTGELFF. Looking up the rest from reference TRBV7-8 and TRBJ2-2 gives the full variable domain: GAGVSQSPRYKVAKRGQDVALRCDPISGHVSLFWYQQALGQGPEFLTYFQNEAQLDKSGLPSDRFFAERPEGSVSTLKIQRTQQEDSAVYLCASSLRRLAPYLNTGELFFGEGSRLTVL.

V is TRBV7-9 and J is TRBJ2-1; TRBD2 matches 7 bases. The CDR3 contains 18 residues. Trimming took 6 bases from V and 1 from J; bases not matched to a gene: 15. CDR1 is SEHNR, CDR2 FQNEAQ, per germline (reference sequence). DNA of the CDR3: TGTGCCAGCAGTACTCCCGTGGGGGGGGGTAGGTCCTACAATGAGCAGTTCTTC. Protein sequence: CASSTPVGGGRSYNEQFF.

This clone was counted a single time. The chain carries TRBV5-6 and TRBJ1-1, with a tentative D call TRBD1 (5 bases). CDR3 length: 13 amino acids. V was cut by 2 bases and J by 3 bases, with 8 bases left in between. The V gene's germline CDR1 is SGHDT and CDR2 YYEEEE. CDR3 region: CASSFGGDTEAFF. DNA for the CDR3: TGTGCCAGCAGCTTTGGGGGGGACACTGAAGCTTTCTTT.

The V and J genes are TRBV5-1 and TRBJ1-1; D unclear. The V gene's germline CDR1 is SGHRS and CDR2 YFSETQ. Between the trimmed V and J ends, which lost 0 bases and 2 bases, there was a span of 8 bases. The length of the CDR3 is 14 residues. The CDR3 coding sequence is TGCGCCAGCAGCTTGGCAGATACAAACACTGAAGCTTTCTTT. Its protein is CASSLADTNTEAFF. The full variable domain, with the rest looked up from reference TRBV5-1 and TRBJ1-1, is KAGVTQTPRYLIKTRGQQVTLSCSPISGHRSVSWYQQTPGQGLQFLFEYFSETQRNKGNFPGRFSGRQFSNSRSEMNVSTLELGDSALYLCASSLADTNTEAFFGQGTRLTVV.

This chain connects TRBV7-3 to TRBJ2-5, with unresolved D. Trimming removed 7 bases from V and 12 bases from J, with 15 bases in between. The CDR3 contains 11 residues. Germline CDR1 reads SGHTA; CDR2 reads FQGTGA. The CDR3 nucleotides read TGTGCCAGCAATGGAGAAAGCCCCAAGTACTTC. It yields the protein CASNGESPKYF.

The chain employs TRBV4-2 and TRBJ1-5; D is perhaps TRBD1 (5 bases). V shed 0 bases and J shed 1 base, with 7 bases lying between them. Germline assignment: CDR1 LGHNA and CDR2 YNFKEQ. CDR3 size: 15 residues. DNA for the CDR3: TGTGCCAGCAGCCAAGATTGGGGCAGCAATCAGCCCCAGCATTTT. It yields the protein CASSQDWGSNQPQHF.